The T cell receptor (beta chain) described here comes from a study of cytomegalovirus exposure and HLA in healthy donors. Whole-study results and caveats: A later analysis by the authors found several of the most significant clusters apparently linked to common viral pathogens. Most CMV-associated TCR beta chains appeared HLA-restricted in a later analysis. In a later analysis, a missense DCLRE1C variant was linked to TCR beta V- and J-gene trimming. A previous analysis found most TCR beta V segments productive roughly 90% or roughly 30% of the time.

Primers: 60 Vbeta forward and 13 Jbeta reverse. Measured with immunoSEQ multiplex PCR; TCRdb has only the in-frame clones, and not every one. The table shows about 140,000 clones, with about four fifths occurring only once. About this clone: Its antigen is not known.

The sample taken for sequencing was PBMCs. The clonotype originates from a man younger than 45 in good health and CMV-seronegative.

The CDR3 protein is CASSLVSPSRQNTEAFF. The CDR3 DNA is TGTGCCAGCAGCTTAGTATCCCCGAGCAGACAGAACACTGAAGCTTTCTTT. The chain employs TRBV11-2 and TRBJ1-1, with D hard to call. CDR3 length: 17 amino acids. Looked up from germline, CDR1 is SGHAT and CDR2 is FQNNGV. V gave up 1 base and J gave up 1 base, with 16 bases separating them.